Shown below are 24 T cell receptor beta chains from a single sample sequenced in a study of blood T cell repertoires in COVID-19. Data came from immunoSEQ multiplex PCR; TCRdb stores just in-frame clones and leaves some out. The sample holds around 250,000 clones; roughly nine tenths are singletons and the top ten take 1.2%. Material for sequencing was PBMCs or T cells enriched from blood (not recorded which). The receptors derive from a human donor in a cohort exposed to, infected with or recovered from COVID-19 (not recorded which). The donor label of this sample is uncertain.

The chain's CDR3 is CASSKRGGDEKLFF. The DNA of the CDR3 is TGTGCCAGCAGCAAGCGGGGCGGGGATGAAAAACTGTTTTTT. The J gene is TRBJ1-4, the V gene TRBV27, with D possibly matching TRBD1 (5 bases). V was trimmed by 6 bases and J by 6 bases, leaving 14 bases between them. This CDR3 has 14 residues. Germline values: CDR1 MNHEY, CDR2 SMNVEV (reference sequence). Full variable domain (missing parts from reference TRBV27 and TRBJ1-4): EAQVTQNPRYLITVTGKKLTVTCSQNMNHEYMSWYRQDPGLGLRQIYYSMNVEVTDKGDVPEGYKVSRKEKRNFPLILESPSPNQTSLYFCASSKRGGDEKLFFGSGTQLSVL.

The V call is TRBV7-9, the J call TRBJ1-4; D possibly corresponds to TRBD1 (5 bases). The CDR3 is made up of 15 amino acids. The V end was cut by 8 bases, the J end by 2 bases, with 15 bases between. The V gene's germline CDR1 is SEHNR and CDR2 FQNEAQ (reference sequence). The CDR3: CASALGGATNEKLFF. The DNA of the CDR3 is TGTGCCAGCGCGTTGGGCGGGGCTACTAATGAAAAACTGTTTTTT.

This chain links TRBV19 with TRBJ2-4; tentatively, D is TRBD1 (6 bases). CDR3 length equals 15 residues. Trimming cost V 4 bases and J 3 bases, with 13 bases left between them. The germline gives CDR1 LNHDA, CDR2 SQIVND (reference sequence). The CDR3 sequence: CASSKGVLDKNIQYF. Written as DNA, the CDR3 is TGTGCCAGTAGTAAGGGGGTTCTAGACAAAAACATTCAGTACTTC.

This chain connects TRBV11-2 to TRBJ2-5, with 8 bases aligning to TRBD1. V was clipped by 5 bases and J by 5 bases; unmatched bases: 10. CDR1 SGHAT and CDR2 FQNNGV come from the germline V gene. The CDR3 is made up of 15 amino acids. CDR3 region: CASSPGQVWGETQYF. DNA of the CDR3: TGTGCCAGCAGCCCGGGACAGGTTTGGGGGGAGACCCAGTACTTC.

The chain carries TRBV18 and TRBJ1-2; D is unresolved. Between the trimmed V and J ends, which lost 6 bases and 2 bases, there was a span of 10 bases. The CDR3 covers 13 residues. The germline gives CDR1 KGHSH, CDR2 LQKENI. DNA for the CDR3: TGTGCCAGCTCTCCCTCCCTGAACTATGGCTACACCTTC. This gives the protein CASSPSLNYGYTF.

CDR3: CASSFWGMRGETQYF. The CDR3 DNA is TGTGCCAGCAGTTTTTGGGGGATGCGGGGAGAGACCCAGTACTTC. The chain has TRBV27 and TRBJ2-5; tentative D call: TRBD2 (6 bases). This CDR3 contains 15 residues. Trimming took off 3 bases at V and 4 bases at J, with 15 bases between the two ends. Germline-derived CDR1 and CDR2 are MNHEY and SMNVEV (reference sequence).

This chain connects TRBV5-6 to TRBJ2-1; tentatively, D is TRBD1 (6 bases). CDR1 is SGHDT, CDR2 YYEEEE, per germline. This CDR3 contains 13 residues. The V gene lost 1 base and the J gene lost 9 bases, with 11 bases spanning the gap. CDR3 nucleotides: TGTGCCAGCAGCTTGTGGGGGCTAGGTGAGCAGTTCTTC. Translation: CASSLWGLGEQFF.

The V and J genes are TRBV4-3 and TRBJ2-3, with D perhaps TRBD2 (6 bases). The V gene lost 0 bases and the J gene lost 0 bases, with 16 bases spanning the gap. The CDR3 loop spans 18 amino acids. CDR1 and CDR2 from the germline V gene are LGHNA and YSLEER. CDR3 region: CASSQELWAEGSTDTQYF. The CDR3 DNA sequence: TGCGCCAGCAGCCAAGAATTATGGGCGGAGGGGAGCACAGATACGCAGTATTTT.

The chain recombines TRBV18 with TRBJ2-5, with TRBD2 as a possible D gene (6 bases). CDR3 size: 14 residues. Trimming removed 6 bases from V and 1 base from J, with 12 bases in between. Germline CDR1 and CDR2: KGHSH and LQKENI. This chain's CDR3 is CASSPRGIQETQYF. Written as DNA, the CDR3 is TGTGCCAGCTCCCCCCGGGGGATCCAAGAGACCCAGTACTTC.

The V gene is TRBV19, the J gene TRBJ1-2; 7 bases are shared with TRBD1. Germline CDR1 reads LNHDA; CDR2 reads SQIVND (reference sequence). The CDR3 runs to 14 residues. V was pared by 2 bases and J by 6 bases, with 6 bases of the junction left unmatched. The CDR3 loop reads CASSIRGRGNGYTF. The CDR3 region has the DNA TGTGCCAGTAGTATAAGGGGCAGGGGGAATGGCTACACCTTC. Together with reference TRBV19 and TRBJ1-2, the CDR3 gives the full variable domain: DGGITQSPKYLFRKEGQNVTLSCEQNLNHDAMYWYRQDPGQGLRLIYYSQIVNDFQKGDIAEGYSVSREKKESFPLTVTSAQKNPTAFYLCASSIRGRGNGYTFGSGTRLTVV.

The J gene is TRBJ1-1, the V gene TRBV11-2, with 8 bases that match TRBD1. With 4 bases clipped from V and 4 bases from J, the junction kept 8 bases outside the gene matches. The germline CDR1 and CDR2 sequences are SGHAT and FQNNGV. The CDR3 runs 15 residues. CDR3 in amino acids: CASSSRGRFGTEAFF. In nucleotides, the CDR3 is TGTGCCAGCAGCTCCAGGGGGCGGTTTGGCACTGAAGCTTTCTTT.

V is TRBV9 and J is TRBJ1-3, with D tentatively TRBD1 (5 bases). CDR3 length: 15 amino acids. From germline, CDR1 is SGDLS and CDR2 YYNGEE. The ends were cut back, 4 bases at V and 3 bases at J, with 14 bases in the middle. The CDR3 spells CASSPLDTGGNTIYF. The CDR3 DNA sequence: TGTGCCAGCAGCCCATTGGACACGGGTGGAAACACCATATATTTT.

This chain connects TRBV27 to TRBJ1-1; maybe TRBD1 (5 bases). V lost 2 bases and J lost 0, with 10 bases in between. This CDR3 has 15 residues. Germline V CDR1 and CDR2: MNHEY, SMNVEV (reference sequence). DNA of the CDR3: TGTGCCAGCAGTTTAACGACAGTCTTGAACACTGAAGCTTTCTTT. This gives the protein CASSLTTVLNTEAFF.

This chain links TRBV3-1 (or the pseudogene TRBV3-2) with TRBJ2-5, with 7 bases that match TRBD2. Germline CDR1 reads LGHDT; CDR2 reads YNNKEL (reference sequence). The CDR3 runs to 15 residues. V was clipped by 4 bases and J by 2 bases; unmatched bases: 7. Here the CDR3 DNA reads TGTGCCAGCAGCCGTGGACTAGTTGCTCAAGAGACCCAGTACTTC. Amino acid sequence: CASSRGLVAQETQYF.

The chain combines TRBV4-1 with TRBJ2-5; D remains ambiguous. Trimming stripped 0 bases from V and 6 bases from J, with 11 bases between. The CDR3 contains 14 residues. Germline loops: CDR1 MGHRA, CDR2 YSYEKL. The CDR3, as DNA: TGCGCCAGCAGCCAAGAGAGGCCCGGAAAGACCCAGTACTTC. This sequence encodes CASSQERPGKTQYF.

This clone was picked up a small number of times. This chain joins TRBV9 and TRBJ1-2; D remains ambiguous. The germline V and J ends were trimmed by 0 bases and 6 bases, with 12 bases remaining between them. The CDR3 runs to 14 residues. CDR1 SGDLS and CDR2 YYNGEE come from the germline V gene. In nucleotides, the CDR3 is TGTGCCAGCAGCGTAGAGTTGGCTTGGCATGGCTACACCTTC. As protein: CASSVELAWHGYTF.

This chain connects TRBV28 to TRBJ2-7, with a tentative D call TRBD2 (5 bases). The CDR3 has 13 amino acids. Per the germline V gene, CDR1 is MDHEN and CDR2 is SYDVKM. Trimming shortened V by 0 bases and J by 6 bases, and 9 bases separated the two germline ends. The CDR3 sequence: CASSLWLASEQYF. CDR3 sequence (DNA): TGTGCCAGCAGTTTATGGCTAGCAAGCGAGCAGTACTTC.

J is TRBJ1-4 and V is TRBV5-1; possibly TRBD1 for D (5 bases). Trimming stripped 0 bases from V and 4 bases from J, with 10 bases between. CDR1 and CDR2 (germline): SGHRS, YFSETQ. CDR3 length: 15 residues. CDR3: CASSLGSQGNEKLFF. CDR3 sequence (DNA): TGCGCCAGCAGCTTGGGATCGCAGGGTAATGAAAAACTGTTTTTT.

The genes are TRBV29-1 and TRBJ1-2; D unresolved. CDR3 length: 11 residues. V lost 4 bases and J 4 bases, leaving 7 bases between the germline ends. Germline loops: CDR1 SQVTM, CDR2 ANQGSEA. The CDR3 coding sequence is TGCAGCGTTGGTGGGAGCTATGGCTACACCTTC. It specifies CSVGGSYGYTF.

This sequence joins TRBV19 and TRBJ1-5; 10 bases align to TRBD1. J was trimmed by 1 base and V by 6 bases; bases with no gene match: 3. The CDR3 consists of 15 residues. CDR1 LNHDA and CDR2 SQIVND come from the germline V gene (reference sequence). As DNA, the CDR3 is TGTGCCAGTAGCGGGGACAGGGGAAGCAATCAGCCCCAGCATTTT. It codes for CASSGDRGSNQPQHF.

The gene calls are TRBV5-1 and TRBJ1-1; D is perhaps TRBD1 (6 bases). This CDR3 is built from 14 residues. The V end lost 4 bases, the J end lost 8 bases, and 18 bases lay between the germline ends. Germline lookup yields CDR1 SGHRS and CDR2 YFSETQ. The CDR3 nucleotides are TGCGCCAGCAGCGATGGCGTGGCAGGGGACGAAGCTTTCTTT. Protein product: CASSDGVAGDEAFF.

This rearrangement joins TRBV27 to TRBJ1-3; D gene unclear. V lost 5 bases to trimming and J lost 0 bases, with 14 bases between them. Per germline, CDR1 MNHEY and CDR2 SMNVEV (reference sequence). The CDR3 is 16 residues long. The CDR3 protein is CASSPTRLSSGNTIYF. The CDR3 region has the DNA TGTGCCAGCAGTCCAACCCGACTGAGCTCTGGAAACACCATATATTTT.

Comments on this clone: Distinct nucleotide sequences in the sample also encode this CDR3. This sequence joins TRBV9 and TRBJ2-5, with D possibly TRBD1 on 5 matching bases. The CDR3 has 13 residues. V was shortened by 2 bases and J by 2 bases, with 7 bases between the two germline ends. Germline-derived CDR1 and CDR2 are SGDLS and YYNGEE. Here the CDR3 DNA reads TGTGCCAGCAGCGTTAGGGGTCAAGAGACCCAGTACTTC. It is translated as CASSVRGQETQYF.

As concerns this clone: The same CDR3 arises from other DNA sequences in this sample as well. The CDR3 nucleotides read TGTGCCAGCAGCCTACGGGGAGATACGCAGTATTTT. Translating it yields CASSLRGDTQYF. V is TRBV12-3 or TRBV12-4 and J is TRBJ2-3; TRBD2 is a possible D gene (5 bases). The CDR3 extends over 12 amino acids. V lost 6 bases, J lost 5 bases, and 9 bases lay in between.